This paragraph covers one TCR beta chain sequence. Its target antigen remains unknown. No base-level quality is on record; no much larger clone is a single base apart. Moderately to severely active disease, a Clinical Activity Score of at least 3, a NOSPECS grade of at least 4, and a duration under 3 months were present in ophthalmopathy patients. Exclusion was applied to patients with uncontrolled infections, other autoimmune diseases, pregnancy or lactation. Clinical symptoms, serum thyroxine and TRAb, thyroid ultrasound, and orbital computed tomography formed the basis for the diagnoses. PBMCs were isolated from 8 to 10 ml of fresh peripheral blood by Ficoll-Paque density gradient centrifugation. Total RNA was extracted with Trizol reagent, and quality was checked on an Agilent 2100 Bioanalyzer. The TCR beta CDR3 regions were amplified from the RNA transcripts. A first-round RT-PCR of the TCR CDR3 used the HTBI primer set with the Qiagen OneStep RT-PCR kit. Libraries were constructed in a second round of multiplex PCR, after which size selection and purification were carried out. Libraries were sequenced paired-end with 100 bp reads on an Illumina HiSeq2000. The study's own analysis went as follows. Raw data were processed with SOAPnuke, discarding reads with adapters, uncalled bases, mean Phred below 15, or no exact constant-primer or identifier match. COPE v1.2.5 was used to merge high-quality paired reads, and clonotypes were defined as unique nucleotide sequences. MiTCR v1.1 was used to align the clonotypes against IMGT TRBV, TRBD and TRBJ reference segments. The analysis included only V-J combinations with a frequency above 0.0001, which together covered 99.2% of the repertoires. The TCS score was defined as the ratio of F50 (clonal expansion) to E x V (chaos), calculated using BLOSUM62-based TCRdist between CDR3 peptides within each V-J. Welch's t-statistics and random forest reduced fewer than 550 V-J features to fewer than 15, which were used in a naive Bayes classifier (R e1071). TCRdb cleaned the public reads at Q25 with fastp, built clones with MiXCR and kept in-frame beta chains. Rows with one shared CDR3 protein collapse into an entry with the most common genes and DNA. These V and J calls originate from TCRdb's pipeline instead of the authors' own analysis. The table for this sample lists fewer than 500,000 distinct CDR3 sequences; around 15% of them were counted only once. The biggest ten clones account for roughly 13% of the sample.

The sample comes from a study of T cells in Graves' hyperthyroidism and ophthalmopathy (dated by TCRdb to between 2018 and 2020). With respect to the entire study: Peripheral blood samples were taken at the time of initial diagnosis, prior to any treatment. To identify TCR V-J signatures that set the groups apart, the researchers used a discovery cohort of 100 patients, made up of fewer than 50 with Graves' ophthalmopathy and about 59 with stable Graves' hyperthyroidism. An independent validation cohort of around 19 hyperthyroidism patients and roughly 16 patients who later progressed to ophthalmopathy tested prospective prediction of ophthalmopathy. Following sampling, methimazole starting at 30 mg daily was given to hyperthyroidism patients, and high-dose intravenous methylprednisolone was given to ophthalmopathy patients. Thyroid tissue and blood T-cell repertoires from six Graves' hyperthyroidism patients were also compared in the study. The approximately 100 discovery patients were randomly divided into training and test sets at a 7:3 ratio. The paper reports TCR Vbeta CDR3 sequencing of more than 120 peripheral blood samples: 43 ophthalmopathy, about 75 hyperthyroidism and 17 progressor patients. Findings and caveats that apply to the study as a whole: In validation, progression to ophthalmopathy was predicted by the model with roughly 71% sensitivity and about 72% specificity, a median of around 6.5 months before onset. Most expanded thyroid clonotypes (frequency above 0.001) were also detected in blood, suggesting blood repertoires may reflect thyroid immune responses. A model built on a 13 V-J signature distinguished ophthalmopathy from stable hyperthyroidism, reaching around 87% sensitivity and around 81% specificity in cross-validation and 80%/75% in testing. Sample size was not statistically predetermined, and blinding of investigators to group allocation was not performed.

The TCR originated in a man aged 18 to 35 with Graves' ophthalmopathy. Sequencing input: blood.

The nucleotide sequence is given as TGCAGTGCTAACACCCGGACAGAGCAGTACTTC. Translation gives CSANTRTEQYF. The chain couples TRBV20-1 to TRBJ2-7; the D gene is possibly TRBD1, with 5 bases matching. Trimming costs V 4 bases and J 7 bases, and their ends lie 11 bases apart. According to the germline V gene (reference sequence), CDR1 reads DFQATT and CDR2 reads SNEGSKA. Spanning cysteine to phenylalanine, the CDR3 consists of 11 amino acids. Only the CDR3 region is kept as DNA, spanning 33 bases read in frame from base 1.